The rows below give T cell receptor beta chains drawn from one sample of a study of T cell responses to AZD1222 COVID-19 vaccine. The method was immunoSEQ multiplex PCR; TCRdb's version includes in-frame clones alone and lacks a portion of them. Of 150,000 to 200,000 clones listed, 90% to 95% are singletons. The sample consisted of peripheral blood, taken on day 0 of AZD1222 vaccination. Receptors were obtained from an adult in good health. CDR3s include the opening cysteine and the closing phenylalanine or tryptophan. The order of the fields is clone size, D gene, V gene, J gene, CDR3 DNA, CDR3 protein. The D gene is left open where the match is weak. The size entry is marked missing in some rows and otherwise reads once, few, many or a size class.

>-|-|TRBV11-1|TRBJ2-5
TGTGCCAGCAGCCCCACTAGCAGAGAGACCCAGTACTTC
CASSPTSRETQYF
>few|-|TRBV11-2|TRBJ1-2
TGTGCCAGCAGCTTAGAAGTGGGCAGCTATGGCTACACCTTC
CASSLEVGSYGYTF
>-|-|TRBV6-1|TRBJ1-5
TGTGCCAGCAGTGATGAGGCAGGGGGCAATCAGCCCCAGCATTTT
CASSDEAGGNQPQHF
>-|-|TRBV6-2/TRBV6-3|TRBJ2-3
TGTGCCAGCAGTCCGGGACAACCCACAGATACGCAGTATTTT
CASSPGQPTDTQYF
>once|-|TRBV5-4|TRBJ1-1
TGTGCCAGCAGCTTGGGCCCGCCGGCAAACACTGAAGCTTTCTTT
CASSLGPPANTEAFF
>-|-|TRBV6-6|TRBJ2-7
TGTGCCAGCAGGGGGCCCTCCTACGAGCAGTACTTC
CASRGPSYEQYF
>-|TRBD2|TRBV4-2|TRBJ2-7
TGTGCCAGCAGGGACACTAGCGGGACCAACTACGAGCAGTACTTC
CASRDTSGTNYEQYF
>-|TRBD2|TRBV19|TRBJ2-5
TGTGCCAGTACGCCCCAAGCGGGAGATGGGACCCAGTACTTC
CASTPQAGDGTQYF
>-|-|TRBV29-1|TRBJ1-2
TGCAGCGTTGTTTATGCTAACTATGGCTACACCTTC
CSVVYANYGYTF
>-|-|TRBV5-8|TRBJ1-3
TGTGCCAGCAGCTTGAAGGGCTCTGGAAACACCATATATTTT
CASSLKGSGNTIYF
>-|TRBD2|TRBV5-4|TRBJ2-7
TGTGCCAGCAGCCTGGGACTAGCTTTCTCCGAGCAGTACTTC
CASSLGLAFSEQYF
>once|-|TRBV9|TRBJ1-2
TGTGCCAGCACCCTAGAGGGGGGGACTAACTATGGCTACACCTTC
CASTLEGGTNYGYTF
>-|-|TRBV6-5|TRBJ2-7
TGTGCCAGCCTGGCGCTAGGATCCTACGAGCAGTACTTC
CASLALGSYEQYF
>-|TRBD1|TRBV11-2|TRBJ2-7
TGTGCCAGCAGCTTCCCCGGGACAGCCTACGAGCAGTACTTC
CASSFPGTAYEQYF
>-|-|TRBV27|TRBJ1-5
TGTGCCAGCAGTAAGAACAGGGCTCTGGGGAATCAGCCCCAGCATTTT
CASSKNRALGNQPQHF
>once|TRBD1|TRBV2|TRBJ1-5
TGTGCCAGCACCGAAGGGGGCTCTCAGCCCCAGCATTTT
CASTEGGSQPQHF
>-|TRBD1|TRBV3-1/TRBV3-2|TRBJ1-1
TGTGCCAGCGGGACAGTCGCGAACACTGAAGCTTTCTTT
CASGTVANTEAFF
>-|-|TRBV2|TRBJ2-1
TGTGCCAGCAGCCTTAGTGGGCAGGCCTACAATGAGCAGTTCTTC
CASSLSGQAYNEQFF
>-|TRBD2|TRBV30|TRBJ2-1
TGTGCCTGGTCTCGGGGGGGGTTTTCCAATGAGCAGTTCTTC
CAWSRGGFSNEQFF
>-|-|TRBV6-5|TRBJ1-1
TGTGCCAGCAGTTACGACAAGGTGAACACTGAAGCTTTCTTT
CASSYDKVNTEAFF
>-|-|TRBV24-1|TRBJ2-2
TGTGCCACCAGTGATTTTACCACAGGAGGGGCCGGGGAGCTGTTTTTT
CATSDFTTGGAGELFF
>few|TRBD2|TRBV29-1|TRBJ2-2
TGCAGCGTTGAAGGAGGAGCGGGAGTAGGTAACGGGGAGCTGTTTTTT
CSVEGGAGVGNGELFF
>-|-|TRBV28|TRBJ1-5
TGTGCCAGCAGTTTCGAAGGGGGTGGCAATCAGCCCCAGCATTTT
CASSFEGGGNQPQHF
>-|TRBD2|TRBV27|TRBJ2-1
TGTGCCAGCAGTTTCCTTACTAGCGGGAGGCGGAATGAGCAGTTCTTC
CASSFLTSGRRNEQFF
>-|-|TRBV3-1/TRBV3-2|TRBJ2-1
TGTGCCAGCAGCCAAGATGGGGCAGGGGCCTACAATGAGCAGTTCTTC
CASSQDGAGAYNEQFF
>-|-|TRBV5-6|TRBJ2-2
TGTGCCAGCAGCTTGGCCAATGCCAGGACCGGGGAGCTGTTTTTT
CASSLANARTGELFF
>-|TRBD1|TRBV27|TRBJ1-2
TGTGCCAGCAGTCGATATCCGGGACAGGGGACCTATGGCTACACCTTC
CASSRYPGQGTYGYTF
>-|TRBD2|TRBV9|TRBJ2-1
TGTGCCAGCAGCGTAGCTATCGGGGGACTAGCGTCCTACAATGAGCAGTTCTTC
CASSVAIGGLASYNEQFF
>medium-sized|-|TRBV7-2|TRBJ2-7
TGTGCCAGCAGCTTTGGACTAACAGCCTACGAGCAGTACTTC
CASSFGLTAYEQYF
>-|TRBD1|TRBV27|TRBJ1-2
TGTGCCAGCAGTTTATGGAGAGGACAGGGGGCGGATGGCTACACCTTC
CASSLWRGQGADGYTF
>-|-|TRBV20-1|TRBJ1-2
TGCAGTGCTAGTCTAGGGGGGGACGGCTATGGCTACACCTTC
CSASLGGDGYGYTF
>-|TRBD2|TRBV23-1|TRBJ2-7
TGCGCCAGCAGTCGTTTAGCGGGAGTCCGTCTCGAGCAGTACTTC
CASSRLAGVRLEQYF
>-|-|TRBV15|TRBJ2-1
TGTGCCACCAGCGTAAAACAGGAAGGTTACAATGAGCAGTTCTTC
CATSVKQEGYNEQFF
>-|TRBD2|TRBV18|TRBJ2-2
TGTGCCAGCTCAAGGTCGACTAGCGGGGGCACCGGGGAGCTGTTTTTT
CASSRSTSGGTGELFF
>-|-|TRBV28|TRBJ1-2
TGTGCCAGCAACGGGGACGATGGCTACACCTTC
CASNGDDGYTF
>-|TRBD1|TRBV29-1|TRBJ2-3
TGCAGCGTTCCAACAGGGGGCGTAGCGGCTAGCACAGATACGCAGTATTTT
CSVPTGGVAASTDTQYF
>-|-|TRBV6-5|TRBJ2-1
TGTGCCAGCAGTTACATCGTACGGCAGGATGAGCAGTTCTTC
CASSYIVRQDEQFF
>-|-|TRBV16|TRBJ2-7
TGTGCCAGACGAAATCCGACGAATTACGAGCAGTACTTC
CARRNPTNYEQYF
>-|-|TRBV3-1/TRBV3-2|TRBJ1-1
TGTGCCAGCAGCACCGTTTTGAACACTGAAGCTTTCTTT
CASSTVLNTEAFF
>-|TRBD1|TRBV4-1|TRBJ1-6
TGCGCCAGCAGCCAAGGGACAGGTTATAATTCACCCCTCCACTTT
CASSQGTGYNSPLHF
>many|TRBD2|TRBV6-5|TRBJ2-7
TGTGCCAGCAGTTCTAGCGGGGTCTCCTACGAGCAGTACTTC
CASSSSGVSYEQYF
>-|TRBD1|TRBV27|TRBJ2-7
TGTGCCAGCAGTTTCCCAAGGGGACAGGGTCGGTACGAGCAGTACTTC
CASSFPRGQGRYEQYF
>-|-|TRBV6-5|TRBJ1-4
TGTGCCAGCAGGGCGGAGACAACTAATGAAAAACTGTTTTTT
CASRAETTNEKLFF
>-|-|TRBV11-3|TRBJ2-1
TGTGCCAGCAGCTTAGGTGGGGGGCTCAACAATGAGCAGTTCTTC
CASSLGGGLNNEQFF
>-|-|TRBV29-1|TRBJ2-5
TGCAGCGTTGAAGAAGAGACCCAGTACTTC
CSVEEETQYF
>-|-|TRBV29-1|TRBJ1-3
TGCAGCGTTCTGGTCTCTGGAAACACCATATATTTT
CSVLVSGNTIYF
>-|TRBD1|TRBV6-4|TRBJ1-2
TGTGCCAGCAGTGCCGACAGGGAGTATGGCTACACCTTC
CASSADREYGYTF
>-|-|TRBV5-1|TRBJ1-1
TGCGCCAGCAGCTTGAGTCCAACTGAAGCTTTCTTT
CASSLSPTEAFF
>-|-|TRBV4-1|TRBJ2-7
TGCGCCAGCAGCCAAGTCGCGGGATTCTACGAGCAGTACTTC
CASSQVAGFYEQYF
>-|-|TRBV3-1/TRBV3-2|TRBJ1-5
TGTGCCAGCAGCCCGTATCAGGATCAGCCCCAGCATTTT
CASSPYQDQPQHF
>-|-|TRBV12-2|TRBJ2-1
TGTGCAAGTCGCCTATTCCCCCTTACGAGCTCCTACAATGAGCAGTTCTTC
CASRLFPLTSSYNEQFF
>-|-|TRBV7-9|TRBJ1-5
TGTGCCAGCAGCATAGCGGGGGCCCGCAATCAGCCCCAGCATTTT
CASSIAGARNQPQHF